This T cell receptor beta chain was recorded in a study of T cell responses to AZD1222 COVID-19 vaccine. Generated by immunoSEQ multiplex PCR, the TCRdb table keeps only in-frame clones and is missing some. The profile shows 20,000 to 25,000 clones, roughly 87% of them singletons. Study-wide results and limits: Rises in breadth and depth of Spike-specific TCRs came after two AZD1222 doses. All repertoire sampling was performed exclusively after the peak T cell response. Donors were largely white British and mainly female; clonal diversity was possibly underestimated.

On this clone itself: Its antigen is unidentified.

The CDR3 runs to 14 residues. Germline V gene sequence: CDR1 MDHEN, CDR2 SYDVKM. Trimming left V 5 bases short and J 0 bases short, with 8 bases between. Source: peripheral blood, taken 28 days after the second AZD1222 dose. The chain is built from TRBV28 and TRBJ1-3; no clear D gene. The sequence was obtained from an adult who received the AZD1222 COVID-19 vaccine. The DNA of the CDR3 is TGTGCCAGCAGTCCCCGAGGCTCTGGAAACACCATATATTTT. It yields the protein CASSPRGSGNTIYF.